This T cell receptor (beta chain) originates from a study of cytomegalovirus exposure and HLA in healthy donors (dated by TCRdb to about 2017). Regarding the study in general: According to a later analysis, one platform produced both the approximately 110 validation repertoires and the 700 or so repertoires of the first cohort. The study aimed to test whether cataloging public T cell receptors could reveal signatures of past pathogen exposure. In addition to the first cohort of 500 to 850 subjects, a separate validation cohort of approximately 130 different subjects was used. The study combined high-throughput TCR immunosequencing, statistical association of individual TCRs with disease status, and machine learning to predict cytomegalovirus infection status.

The library was made by the immunoSEQ multiplex PCR assay. Under the source paper's analysis protocol: To diagnose cytomegalovirus status from the catalog of TCR beta chain sequences, a statistical classification framework was built. TCRdb provides this immuneACCESS table in a form limited to in-frame rearrangements. Some clones are lacking; in checked studies, under half of them reflect an unresolved V gene, and why the rest are absent is not known. Clone size and the V and J calls come from that table; the DNA yielded D and trimming. In this sample the table shows about 98,000 clones, more than 85% of which occur a single time. 6.3% of the sample belongs to the ten largest clones. General conclusions and limits of the study: The classifier was reported to diagnose cytomegalovirus status with high specificity and sensitivity in both the original cohort and the validation cohort. Across donors, most TCR sequences were observed very rarely, whereas some public TCRs were present in many individuals. In vitro tests confirmed that a few of the cytomegalovirus-associated TCR beta chains recognize cytomegalovirus antigens. Subsequent analysis determined that TCRs grouped into clusters in the first cohort also showed a tendency toward co-occurrence across the 120 validation repertoires, and roughly 95% of cluster scores exceeded 0. The authors suggested that the approach could potentially be generalized to other disease states and immunological phenotypes. A later analysis had no HLA typing for the validation cohort, so co-occurrence there was scored across all 130 or so repertoires. The study gave a list of some 150 TCR beta chains associated with cytomegalovirus.

This clone was counted once. Its target antigen remains unknown. Qualities for individual bases were not recorded, and no much larger clone is one base off. The donors belonged to the validation cohort of approximately 130 subjects, which was separate from the roughly 670-subject first cohort. According to the germline V gene (reference sequence), CDR1 reads SEHNR and CDR2 reads FQNEAQ. V is pruned by 5 bases and J by 1 base, leaving 3 bases of the junction without a gene match. Inclusive of the bounding cysteine and phenylalanine, the CDR3 is 15 residues long. Only the CDR3 part of the read is kept: 45 bases, read in frame from the first base.

The chain is encoded by TRBV7-9 joined to TRBJ2-2; 8 of the junction bases match TRBD2. The material sequenced was PBMCs. This clonotype was sampled from a man aged 18 to 35 in good health and CMV-seropositive. The bases read TGTGCCAGCAGCCGGGGGGGGATGAACACCGGGGAGCTGTTTTTT. It translates to CASSRGGMNTGELFF.